Included here is one TCR beta chain sequence, with context. Its antigen is as yet unknown. The data were obtained in a study of human T cells and chemical hapten exposure. Turning to the study itself: Across the whole study, which lasted roughly 24 weeks, patients were given diphenylcyclopropenone on the scalp once a week.

Unique molecular identifiers were attached to individual cDNA molecules during library preparation. One entry per CDR3 protein results from TCRdb running MiXCR on the RACE reads. The table records approximately 350,000 distinct CDR3 sequences, about 6% of them present only once. The time point: patch test 2, 6 weeks after DPC sensitization. Stated treatment: therapeutic diphenylcyclopropenone sensitization with weekly scalp DPC. V shed 4 bases and J 4 bases; nucleotides not matched to a gene: 9. From germline, CDR1 is LNHNV and CDR2 YYDKDF (reference sequence). The length of the CDR3 is 15 residues. Points from the study as a whole: Counts of TCRs above 1 in 1000 frequency stayed unchanged with DPC sensitization.

This clonotype was obtained from a woman under 30 with alopecia areata. Some clones in this sample may be carry-over from other donors' samples. The material was whole blood, obtained in connection with sensitization to the hapten diphenylcyclopropenone (DPC). The chain couples TRBV15 to TRBJ2-7; the match to TRBD1 covers 8 bases. CDR3 amino acids: CATSIGQGRVYEQYF. CDR3 coding DNA: TGTGCCACCAGCATTGGACAGGGTCGCGTGTACGAGCAGTACTTC.